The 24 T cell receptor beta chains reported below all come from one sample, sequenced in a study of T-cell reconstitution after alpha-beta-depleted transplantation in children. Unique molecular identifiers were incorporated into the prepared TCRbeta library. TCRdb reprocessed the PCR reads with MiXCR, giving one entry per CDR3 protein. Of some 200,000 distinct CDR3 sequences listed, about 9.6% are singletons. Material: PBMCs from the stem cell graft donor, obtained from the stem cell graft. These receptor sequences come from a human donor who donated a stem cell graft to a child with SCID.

The CDR3: CATSDSTSGYTDTQYF. DNA for the CDR3: TGTGCCACCAGTGACTCCACTAGCGGGTACACAGATACGCAGTATTTT. This chain links TRBV24-1 with TRBJ2-3, with TRBD2 matching 9 bases. Germline CDR1 is KGHDR and CDR2 is SFDVKD. The CDR3 contains 16 residues. Unmatched junction bases numbered 6, after V lost 4 bases and J lost 2 bases.

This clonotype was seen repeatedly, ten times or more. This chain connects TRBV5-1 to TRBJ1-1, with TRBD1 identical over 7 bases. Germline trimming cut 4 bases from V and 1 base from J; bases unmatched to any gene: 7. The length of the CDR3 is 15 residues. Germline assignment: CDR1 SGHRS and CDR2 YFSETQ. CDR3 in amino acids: CASSPRTGGNTEAFF. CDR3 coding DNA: TGCGCCAGCAGCCCAAGGACAGGAGGGAACACTGAAGCTTTCTTT.

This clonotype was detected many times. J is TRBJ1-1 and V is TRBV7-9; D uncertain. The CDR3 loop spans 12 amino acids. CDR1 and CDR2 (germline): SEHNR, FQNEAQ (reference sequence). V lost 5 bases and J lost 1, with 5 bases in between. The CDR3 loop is CASSRQNTEAFF. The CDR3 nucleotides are TGTGCCAGCAGCCGACAGAACACTGAAGCTTTCTTT. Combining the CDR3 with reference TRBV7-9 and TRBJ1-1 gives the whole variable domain DTGVSQNPRHKITKRGQNVTFRCDPISEHNRLYWYRQTLGQGPEFLTYFQNEAQLEKSRLLSDRFSAERPKGSFSTLEIQRTEQGDSAMYLCASSRQNTEAFFGQGTRLTVV.

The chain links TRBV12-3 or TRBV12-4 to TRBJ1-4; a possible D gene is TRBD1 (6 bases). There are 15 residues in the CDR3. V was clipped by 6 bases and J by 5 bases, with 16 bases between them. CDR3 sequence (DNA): TGTGCCAGCAGCCCCTGGGGGGGGACAAATGAAAAACTGTTTTTT. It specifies CASSPWGGTNEKLFF.

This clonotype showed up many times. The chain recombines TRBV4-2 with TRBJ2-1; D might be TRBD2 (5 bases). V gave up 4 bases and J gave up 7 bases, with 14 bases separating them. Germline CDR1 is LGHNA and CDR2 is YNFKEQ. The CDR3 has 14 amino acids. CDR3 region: CASSRVESGNEQFF. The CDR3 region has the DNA TGTGCCAGCAGCCGGGTCGAGTCGGGGAATGAGCAGTTCTTC.

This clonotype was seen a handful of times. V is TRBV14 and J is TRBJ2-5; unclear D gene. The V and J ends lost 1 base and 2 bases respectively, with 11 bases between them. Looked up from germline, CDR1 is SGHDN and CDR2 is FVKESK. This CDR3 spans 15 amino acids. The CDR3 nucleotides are TGTGCCAGCAGCCAAGGGCAGGCCCTACAAGAGACCCAGTACTTC. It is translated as CASSQGQALQETQYF.

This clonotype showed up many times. The CDR3 nucleotides are TGTGCCAGCAGGAGTATTGGGGGGGCGAACACCGGGGAGCTGTTTTTT. Encoded protein: CASRSIGGANTGELFF. The chain employs TRBV2 and TRBJ2-2, with 7 bases matching TRBD2. This CDR3 comprises 16 residues. Trimming at V came to 6 bases and at J to 0 bases, leaving 7 bases not matched to a gene. CDR1 SNHLY and CDR2 FYNNEI come from the germline V gene.

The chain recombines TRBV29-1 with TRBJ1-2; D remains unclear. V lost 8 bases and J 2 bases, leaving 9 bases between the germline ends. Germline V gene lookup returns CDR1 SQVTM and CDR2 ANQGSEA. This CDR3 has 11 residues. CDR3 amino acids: CSCWLNYGYTF. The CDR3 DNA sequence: TGCAGCTGCTGGTTAAACTATGGCTACACCTTC.

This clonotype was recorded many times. The CDR3 reads CASSLGQGVVDGAFEKLFF. CDR3 sequence (DNA): TGCGCCAGCAGCTTGGGACAGGGGGTTGTTGATGGGGCTTTTGAAAAACTGTTTTTT. This chain joins TRBV5-1 and TRBJ1-4; TRBD1 matches 9 bases. In germline, CDR1 is SGHRS, CDR2 YFSETQ. Trimming at V came to 0 bases and at J to 7 bases, leaving 16 bases not matched to a gene. This CDR3 is built from 19 residues.

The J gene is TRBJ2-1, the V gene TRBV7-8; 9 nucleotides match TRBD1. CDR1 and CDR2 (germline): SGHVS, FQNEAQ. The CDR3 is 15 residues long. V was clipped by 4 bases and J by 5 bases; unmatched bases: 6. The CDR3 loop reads CASSYWRTGDNEQFF. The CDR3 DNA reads TGTGCCAGCAGCTACTGGAGGACAGGGGACAATGAGCAGTTCTTC. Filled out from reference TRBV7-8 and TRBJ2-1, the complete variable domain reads GAGVSQSPRYKVAKRGQDVALRCDPISGHVSLFWYQQALGQGPEFLTYFQNEAQLDKSGLPSDRFFAERPEGSVSTLKIQRTQQEDSAVYLCASSYWRTGDNEQFFGPGTRLTVL.

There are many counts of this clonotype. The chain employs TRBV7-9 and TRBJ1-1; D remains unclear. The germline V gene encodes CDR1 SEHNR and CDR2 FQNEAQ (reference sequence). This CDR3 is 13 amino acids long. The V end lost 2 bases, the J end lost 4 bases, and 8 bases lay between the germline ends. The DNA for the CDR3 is TGTGCCAGCAGCTTACTAGGGTCCACTGAAGCTTTCTTT. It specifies CASSLLGSTEAFF.

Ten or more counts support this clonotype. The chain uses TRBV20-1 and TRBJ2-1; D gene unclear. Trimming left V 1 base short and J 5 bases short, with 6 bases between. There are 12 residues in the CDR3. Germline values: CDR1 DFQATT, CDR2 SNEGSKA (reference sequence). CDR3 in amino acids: CSARAINNEQFF. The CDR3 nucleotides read TGCAGTGCTAGAGCCATCAACAATGAGCAGTTCTTC.

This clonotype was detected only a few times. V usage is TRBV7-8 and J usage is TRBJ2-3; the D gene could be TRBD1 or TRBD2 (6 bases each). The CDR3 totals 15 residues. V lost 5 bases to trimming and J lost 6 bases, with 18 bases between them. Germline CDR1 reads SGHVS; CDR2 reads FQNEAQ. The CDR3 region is CASSRQWGAGDTQYF. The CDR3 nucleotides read TGTGCCAGCAGCCGGCAGTGGGGGGCAGGGGATACGCAGTATTTT.

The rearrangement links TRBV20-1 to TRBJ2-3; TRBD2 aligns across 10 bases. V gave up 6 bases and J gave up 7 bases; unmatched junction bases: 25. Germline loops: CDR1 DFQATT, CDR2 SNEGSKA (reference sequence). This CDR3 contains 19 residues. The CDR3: CSATGTSGGAAVTLNTQYF. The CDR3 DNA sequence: TGCAGTGCAACCGGGACCAGCGGGGGGGCTGCGGTAACCCTCAATACGCAGTATTTT.

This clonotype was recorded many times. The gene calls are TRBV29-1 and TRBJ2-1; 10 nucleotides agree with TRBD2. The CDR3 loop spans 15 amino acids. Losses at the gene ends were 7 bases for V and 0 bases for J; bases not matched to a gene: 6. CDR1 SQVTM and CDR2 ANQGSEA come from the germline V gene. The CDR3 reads CSGGTSASSYNEQFF. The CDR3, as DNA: TGCAGCGGCGGGACTAGCGCGAGCTCCTACAATGAGCAGTTCTTC.

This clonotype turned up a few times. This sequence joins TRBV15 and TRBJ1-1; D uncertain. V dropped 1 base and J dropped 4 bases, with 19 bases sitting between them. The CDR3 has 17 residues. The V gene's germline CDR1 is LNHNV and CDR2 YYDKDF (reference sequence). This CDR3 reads CATSRGLDGERGTEAFF. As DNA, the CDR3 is TGTGCCACCAGCAGAGGCCTGGACGGGGAGCGTGGCACTGAAGCTTTCTTT.

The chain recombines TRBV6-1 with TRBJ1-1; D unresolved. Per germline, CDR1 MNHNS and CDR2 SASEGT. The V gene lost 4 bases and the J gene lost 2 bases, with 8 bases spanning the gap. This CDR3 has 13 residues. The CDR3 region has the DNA TGTGCCAGCAGTGCGCCTACTAACACTGAAGCTTTCTTT. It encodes CASSAPTNTEAFF.

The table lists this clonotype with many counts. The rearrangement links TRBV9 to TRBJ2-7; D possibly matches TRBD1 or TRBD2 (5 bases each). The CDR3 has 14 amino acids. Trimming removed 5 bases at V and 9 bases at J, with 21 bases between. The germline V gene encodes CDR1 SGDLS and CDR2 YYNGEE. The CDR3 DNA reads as TGTGCCAGCAGTCCCGAGGGGATGGGTTTAGGGCAGTACTTC. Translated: CASSPEGMGLGQYF.

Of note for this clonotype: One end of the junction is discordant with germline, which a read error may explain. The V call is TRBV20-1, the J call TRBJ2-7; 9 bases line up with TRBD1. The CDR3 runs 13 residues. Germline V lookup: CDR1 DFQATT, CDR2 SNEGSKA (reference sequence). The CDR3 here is CICGQGQGSEQSF. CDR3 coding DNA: TGCATCTGCGGACAGGGACAGGGCTCCGAGCAGTCCTTC.

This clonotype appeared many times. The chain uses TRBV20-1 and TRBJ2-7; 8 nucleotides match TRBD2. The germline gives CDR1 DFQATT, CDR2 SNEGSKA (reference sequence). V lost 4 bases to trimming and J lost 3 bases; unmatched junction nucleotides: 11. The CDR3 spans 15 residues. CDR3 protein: CSATEVPSGFYEQYF. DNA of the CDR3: TGCAGTGCTACAGAAGTACCTAGCGGGTTCTACGAGCAGTACTTC.

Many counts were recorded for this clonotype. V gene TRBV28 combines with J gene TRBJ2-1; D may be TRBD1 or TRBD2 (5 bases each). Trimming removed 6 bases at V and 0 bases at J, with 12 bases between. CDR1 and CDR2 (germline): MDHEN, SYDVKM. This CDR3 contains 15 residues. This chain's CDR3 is CASRVRENSYNEQFF. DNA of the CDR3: TGTGCCAGCAGGGTCAGGGAGAACTCCTACAATGAGCAGTTCTTC.

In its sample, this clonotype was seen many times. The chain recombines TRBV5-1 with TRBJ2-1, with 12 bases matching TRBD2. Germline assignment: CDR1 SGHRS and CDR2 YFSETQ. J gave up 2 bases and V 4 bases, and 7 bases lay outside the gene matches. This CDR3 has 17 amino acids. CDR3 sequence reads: CASSKGLAGLTYNEQFF. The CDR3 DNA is TGCGCCAGCAGCAAAGGACTAGCGGGGCTCACCTACAATGAGCAGTTCTTC.

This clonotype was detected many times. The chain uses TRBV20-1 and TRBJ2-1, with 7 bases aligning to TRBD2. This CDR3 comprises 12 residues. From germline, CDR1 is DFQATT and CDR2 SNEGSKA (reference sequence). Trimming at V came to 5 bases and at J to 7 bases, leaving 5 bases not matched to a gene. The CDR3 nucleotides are TGCAGTGCTCGGCGGGGAGGGAATGAGCAGTTCTTC. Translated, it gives CSARRGGNEQFF.

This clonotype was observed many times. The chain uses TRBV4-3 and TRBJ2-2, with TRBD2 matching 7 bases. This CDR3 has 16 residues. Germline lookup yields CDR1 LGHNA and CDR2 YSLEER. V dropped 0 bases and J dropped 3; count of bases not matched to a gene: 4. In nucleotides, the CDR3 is TGCGCCAGCAGCCAAGACAGGGAGGGCGACACCGGGGAGCTGTTTTTT. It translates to CASSQDREGDTGELFF.